The 13 T cell receptor beta chains below were found in one sample sequenced in a study of post-analysis software for immune sequencing data (dated by TCRdb to the mid-2010s). These receptors have no known antigen. Results and caveats for the whole study, not just this receptor: Patients showed significantly higher frequencies than controls for a handful of TRBV segments, among them TRBV5-6, TRBV5-1 and TRBV20-1.

The library was prepared using PCR. Sequencing was carried out with an Illumina HiSeq 2500. Unique molecular identifiers were incorporated into TCR beta cDNA libraries to reduce PCR and sequencing biases. In-frame beta chains were kept once TCRdb had trimmed the public reads at Q25 with fastp and called clones with MiXCR. Each record represents a unique CDR3 protein, reported with the most common genes and DNA among its rows. The sample table records roughly 800,000 distinct CDR3 sequences; about 53% of these occur just once. The ten largest clones capture approximately 4.5% of the sample. The sample comprised blood. These receptors were obtained from a girl between 5 and 17 years old with multiple sclerosis.

The chain links TRBV7-9 to TRBJ2-7; D is undetermined. This CDR3 contains 11 residues. Trimming removed 5 bases at V and 5 bases at J, with 7 bases between. CDR1 is SEHNR, CDR2 FQNEAQ, per germline (reference sequence). CDR3 protein: CASSPLHEQYF. CDR3 in DNA: TGTGCCAGCAGCCCCCTCCACGAGCAGTACTTC.

This clonotype was found a few times. The J gene is TRBJ2-3, the V gene TRBV20-1; TRBD2 aligns across 10 bases. The germline gives CDR1 DFQATT, CDR2 SNEGSKA (reference sequence). The CDR3 consists of 14 residues. The V and J ends lost 6 bases and 5 bases, in that order; junction bases with no gene match: 8. The CDR3 sequence is CSALGASGRDTQYF. CDR3 DNA sequence: TGCAGTGCCCTAGGAGCTAGCGGGAGAGATACGCAGTATTTT.

J is TRBJ1-2 and V is TRBV7-2, with D possibly being TRBD1 (6 bases). Germline CDR1 SGHTA, CDR2 FQGNSA. Trimming pared 6 bases from V and 8 bases from J, leaving 22 bases between. CDR3 length: 15 amino acids. CDR3 DNA sequence: TGTGCCAGCAGTTTCCCGGCGGGCAGGGGAAGCGGCTACACCTTC. It encodes CASSFPAGRGSGYTF. Full variable domain (missing parts from reference TRBV7-2 and TRBJ1-2): GAGVSQSPSNKVTEKGKDVELRCDPISGHTALYWYRQSLGQGLEFLIYFQGNSAPDKSGLPSDRFSAERTGGSVSTLTIQRTQQEDSAVYLCASSFPAGRGSGYTFGSGTRLTVV.

The gene calls are TRBV5-1 and TRBJ1-2; no firm D call. Germline CDR1 SGHRS, CDR2 YFSETQ. This CDR3 has 13 amino acids. The V end was cut by 1 base, the J end by 6 bases, with 10 bases between. The DNA for the CDR3 is TGCGCCAGCAGCTTGTCGCAGGTGGATGGCTACACCTTC. Protein sequence: CASSLSQVDGYTF.

The genes are TRBV2 and TRBJ2-6; TRBD1 aligns across 10 bases. Trimming cost V 5 bases and J 4 bases; bases outside gene matches: 11. The germline gives CDR1 SNHLY, CDR2 FYNNEI. The CDR3 has 18 amino acids. The CDR3 loop reads CASSIGGQGNSGANVLTF. As DNA, the CDR3 is TGTGCCAGCAGTATAGGGGGACAGGGGAACTCCGGGGCCAACGTCCTGACTTTC.

This clonotype was counted only a few times. V usage is TRBV4-1 and J usage is TRBJ2-7; 9 nucleotides agree with TRBD2. The CDR3 extends over 15 amino acids. CDR1 and CDR2 from the germline V gene are MGHRA and YSYEKL. The trim removed 1 base at V and 1 base at J, leaving 2 bases unmatched. The CDR3 loop reads CASSQVLAGSYEQYF. CDR3 sequence (DNA): TGCGCCAGCAGCCAAGTTCTAGCGGGATCCTACGAGCAGTACTTC.

This chain joins TRBV20-1 and TRBJ2-5; D unclear. This CDR3 contains 9 residues. Per germline, CDR1 DFQATT and CDR2 SNEGSKA (reference sequence). CDR3 nucleotide sequence: TGCAGCCTTGGCAGGTTGCAGTACTTC. Protein product: CSLGRLQYF.

This clonotype showed up just a few times. The chain recombines TRBV5-5 with TRBJ2-5; a possible D gene is TRBD1 (5 bases). This CDR3 contains 13 residues. Germline assignment: CDR1 SGHKS and CDR2 YYEKEE (reference sequence). V was shortened by 0 bases and J by 5 bases, with 8 bases between the two germline ends. CDR3 region: CASSLENRETQYF. The CDR3 DNA follows: TGTGCCAGCAGCTTGGAAAACAGGGAGACCCAGTACTTC.

In its sample, this clonotype was seen a few times. This chain connects TRBV5-5 to TRBJ2-7; no clear D. CDR1 is SGHKS and CDR2 is YYEKEE in the germline V gene (reference sequence). The CDR3 is made up of 15 amino acids. Deletions cut 4 bases from V and 2 bases from J, with 16 bases between. This CDR3 reads CASSQDGGGAYEQYF. In nucleotides, the CDR3 is TGTGCCAGCAGCCAGGATGGCGGTGGTGCCTACGAGCAGTACTTC.

V usage is TRBV12-3 or TRBV12-4 and J usage is TRBJ1-5; no clear D gene. The CDR3 has 14 residues. V shed 6 bases and J shed 0 bases, with 9 bases lying between them. The CDR3 sequence is CASSQILSNQPQHF. As DNA, the CDR3 is TGTGCCAGCAGCCAGATCCTTAGCAATCAGCCCCAGCATTTT.

This clonotype was seen only a few times. The chain uses TRBV20-1 and TRBJ2-1; TRBD2 aligns across 7 bases. After removal of 2 bases from V and 6 bases from J, the junction contained 13 bases not matched to a gene. Germline CDR1 and CDR2: DFQATT and SNEGSKA (reference sequence). The CDR3 sequence is 16 residues long. CDR3 sequence: CSARRPTSFISNEQFF. Here the CDR3 DNA reads TGCAGTGCTAGACGACCGACTAGCTTTATTTCCAATGAGCAGTTCTTC.

The rearrangement uses TRBV29-1 and TRBJ2-7, with 7 bases that match TRBD1. The CDR3 consists of 13 residues. Germline assignment: CDR1 SQVTM and CDR2 ANQGSEA. CDR3 DNA: TGCACCTTCCCGGACAGGTACTCCTACGAGCAGTACTTC. Its translation is CTFPDRYSYEQYF.

As to this clonotype: The germline gene is not matched at one end of the junction; a read error may be the cause. V gene TRBV9 combines with J gene TRBJ2-6, with D tentatively TRBD1 (5 bases). The CDR3 runs to 15 residues. The germline V gene encodes CDR1 SGDLS and CDR2 YYNGEE. As DNA, the CDR3 is TGTGCCAGCAGCGTAGCCCACTCTGGGGCCAACGTCCGGACTTTC. Its protein is CASSVAHSGANVRTF.